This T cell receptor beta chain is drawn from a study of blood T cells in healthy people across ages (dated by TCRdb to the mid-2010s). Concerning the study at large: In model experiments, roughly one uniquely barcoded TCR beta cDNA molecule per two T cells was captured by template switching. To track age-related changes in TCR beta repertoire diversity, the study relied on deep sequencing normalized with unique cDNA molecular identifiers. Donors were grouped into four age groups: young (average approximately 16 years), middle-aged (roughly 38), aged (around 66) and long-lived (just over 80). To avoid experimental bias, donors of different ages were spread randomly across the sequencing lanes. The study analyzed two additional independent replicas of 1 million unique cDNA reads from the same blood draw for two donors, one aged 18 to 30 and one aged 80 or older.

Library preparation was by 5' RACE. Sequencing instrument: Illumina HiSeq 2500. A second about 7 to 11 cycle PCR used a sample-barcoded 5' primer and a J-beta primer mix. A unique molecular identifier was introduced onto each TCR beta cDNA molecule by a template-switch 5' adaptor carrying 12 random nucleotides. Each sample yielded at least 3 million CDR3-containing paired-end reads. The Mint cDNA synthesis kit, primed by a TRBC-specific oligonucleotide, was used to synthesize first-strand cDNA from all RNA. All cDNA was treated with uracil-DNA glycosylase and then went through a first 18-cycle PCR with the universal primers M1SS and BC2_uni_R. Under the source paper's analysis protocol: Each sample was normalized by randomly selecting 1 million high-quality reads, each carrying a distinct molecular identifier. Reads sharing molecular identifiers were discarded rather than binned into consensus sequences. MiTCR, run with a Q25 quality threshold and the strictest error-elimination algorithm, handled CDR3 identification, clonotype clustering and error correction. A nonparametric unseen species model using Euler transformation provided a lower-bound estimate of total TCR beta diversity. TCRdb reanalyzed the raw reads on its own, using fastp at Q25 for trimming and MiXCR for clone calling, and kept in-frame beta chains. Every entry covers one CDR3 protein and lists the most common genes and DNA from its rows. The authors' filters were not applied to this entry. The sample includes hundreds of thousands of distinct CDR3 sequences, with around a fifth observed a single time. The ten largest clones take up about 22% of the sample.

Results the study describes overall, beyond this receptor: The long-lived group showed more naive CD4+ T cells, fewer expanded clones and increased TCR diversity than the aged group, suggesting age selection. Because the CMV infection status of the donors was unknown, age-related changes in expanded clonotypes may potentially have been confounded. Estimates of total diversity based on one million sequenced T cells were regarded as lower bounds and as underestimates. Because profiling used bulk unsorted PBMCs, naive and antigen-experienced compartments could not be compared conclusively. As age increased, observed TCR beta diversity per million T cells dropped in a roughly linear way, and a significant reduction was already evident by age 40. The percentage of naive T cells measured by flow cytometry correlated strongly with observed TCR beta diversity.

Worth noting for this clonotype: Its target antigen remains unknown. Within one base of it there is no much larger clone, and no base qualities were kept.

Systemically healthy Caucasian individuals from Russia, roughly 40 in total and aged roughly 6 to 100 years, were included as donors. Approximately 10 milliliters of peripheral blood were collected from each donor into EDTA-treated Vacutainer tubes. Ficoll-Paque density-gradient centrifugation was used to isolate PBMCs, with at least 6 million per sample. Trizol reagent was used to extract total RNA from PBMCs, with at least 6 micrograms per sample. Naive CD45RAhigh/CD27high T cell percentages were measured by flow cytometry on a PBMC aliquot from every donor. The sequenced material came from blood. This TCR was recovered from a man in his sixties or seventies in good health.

The CDR3 reads as follows: CASSTNRVGLLSGANVLTF. In nucleotide form, the sequence is TGCGCCAGCAGCACCAACAGGGTCGGGCTCCTCTCTGGGGCCAACGTCCTGACTTTC. The chain is made from TRBV5-1 and TRBJ2-6; TRBD1 could be the D gene, as 6 bases match. The CDR3 holds 19 amino acids from the cysteine to the phenylalanine. Here the CDR3 DNA is all that survives: 57 bases in frame from base 1. The germline V gene encodes CDR1 SGHRS and CDR2 YFSETQ. The junction shows trimming of 4 bases on V and 0 bases on J, plus 20 bases between the germline ends.